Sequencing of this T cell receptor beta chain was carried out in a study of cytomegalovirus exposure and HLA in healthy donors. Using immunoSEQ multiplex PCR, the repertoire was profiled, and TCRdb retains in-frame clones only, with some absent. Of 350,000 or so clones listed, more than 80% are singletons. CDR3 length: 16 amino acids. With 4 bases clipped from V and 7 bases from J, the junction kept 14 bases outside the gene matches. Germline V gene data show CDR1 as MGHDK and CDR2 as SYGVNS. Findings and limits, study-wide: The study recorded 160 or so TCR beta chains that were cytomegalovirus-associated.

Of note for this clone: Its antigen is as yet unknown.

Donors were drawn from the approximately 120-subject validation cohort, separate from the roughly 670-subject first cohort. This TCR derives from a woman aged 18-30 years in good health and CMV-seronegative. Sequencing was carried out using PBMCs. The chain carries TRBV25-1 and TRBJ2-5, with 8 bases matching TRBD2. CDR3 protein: CASSAHGQTSAVTQYF. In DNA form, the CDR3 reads TGTGCCAGCAGTGCTCACGGTCAGACTAGCGCGGTGACCCAGTACTTC.